This T cell receptor beta chain was captured in a study of beta chain features in type 1 diabetes. Study information: The number of sorted cells examined across all samples was some 99,000,000.

Findings of the study overall: The question left open here concerned HLA type influencing TCRB rearrangement.

Germline V lookup: CDR1 SEHNR, CDR2 FQNEAQ (reference sequence). The CDR3 totals 13 residues. The V end was cut by 2 bases, the J end by 9 bases, with 11 bases between. As for this clone: Its target is not known.

Sequencing targeted expressed TCRB transcripts, as all isolated RNA had been reverse transcribed. Measured with immunoSEQ multiplex PCR; TCRdb has only the in-frame clones, and not every one. The table shows around 40,000 clones, with around 52% occurring only once. This clonotype originated in a woman between 18 and 29 years old in good health. Sequences were obtained from Tregs from blood. This rearrangement joins TRBV7-9 to TRBJ2-1; D perhaps matches TRBD2 (6 bases). CDR3 bases: TGTGCCAGCAGCTTAACGGGGGTCGTTGAGCAGTTCTTC. It encodes CASSLTGVVEQFF.